This T cell receptor (beta chain) derives from a study of technical replicates of blood from a few donors. The CDR3 covers 17 residues. Germline CDR1 is SGHDT and CDR2 is YYEEEE. Trimming cost V 4 bases and J 4 bases; bases outside gene matches: 16. The data were produced by immunoSEQ multiplex PCR, yet TCRdb's version contains in-frame clones alone and is incomplete. The table lists around 84,000 clones, around nine tenths of them singletons. Specimen: T cells isolated from PBMCs. The V call is TRBV5-6, the J call TRBJ2-5; 7 bases line up with TRBD2. The sequence derives from a human donor in good health. Here the CDR3 DNA reads TGTGCCAGCAGCCTCAGGAGCGGGGTGGGGTCAAGAGAGACCCAGTACTTC. Amino acids: CASSLRSGVGSRETQYF.